Included here is one TCR beta chain sequence, with context. Its antigen is still unknown. Indicated treatment: roughly 10-day PBMC culture with coronavirus spike peptide pools or control peptides (ViraFEST assay). With the Oncomine TCR Beta short-read assay, DNA from cultured CD4+ T cells was sequenced. TCRdb called the PCR reads again in MiXCR, with one record for every CDR3 protein. The sample contains 20,000 to 25,000 distinct CDR3 sequences, 35% to 40% of which appear only once. This record belongs to a study of vaccination and CD4 T cells after COVID-19. V dropped 4 bases and J dropped 0; count of bases not matched to a gene: 8. The V gene's germline CDR1 is SNHLY and CDR2 FYNNEI. This CDR3 spans 16 amino acids.

Sequencing was performed on CD4+ T cells from blood, cultured in vitro, taken before SARS-CoV-2 vaccination. This TCR was recovered from a human donor who had recovered from COVID-19. The V call is TRBV2, the J call TRBJ1-1; 7 nucleotides align to TRBD1. The chain's CDR3 is CASSAWTGRMNTEAFF. DNA of the CDR3: TGTGCCAGCAGTGCTTGGACAGGCAGGATGAACACTGAAGCTTTCTTT.